The 18 T cell receptor beta chains presented below share a single source sample, sequenced in a study of esophageal squamous cell carcinoma under preoperative chemotherapy. TCRdb re-called the PCR reads through MiXCR, storing one row per CDR3 protein. The sample consists of 15,000 to 20,000 distinct CDR3 sequences, around 42% of them appearing once. This sample's time point: after preoperative PTX-NDP chemotherapy. Specimen collection occurred from a patient given preoperative chemotherapy. These TCRs come from a human donor with esophageal squamous cell carcinoma. The donor label of this sample is uncertain.

This clonotype was observed many times. The chain has TRBV7-2 and TRBJ2-5, with D possibly being TRBD1 or TRBD2 (7 bases each). Near its end, the DNA agrees better with TRBJ2-7, so the J call may be wrong. The CDR3 is 16 amino acids. Germline V lookup: CDR1 SGHTA, CDR2 FQGNSA. The CDR3 nucleotides are TGTGCCAGCAGCTTAGGGGCCCCAGGGGGGGGCTACGAGCAGTACTTC. This codes for CASSLGAPGGGYEQYF.

This rearrangement joins TRBV7-9 to TRBJ2-4, with unresolved D. Per the germline V gene, CDR1 is SEHNR and CDR2 is FQNEAQ (reference sequence). This CDR3 contains 11 residues. V was pared by 4 bases and J by 13 bases, with 11 bases between. Here the CDR3 DNA reads TGTGCCAGCAGCTACCAAAACACCCAGTACTTC. It specifies CASSYQNTQYF. The variable domain in full, completed from reference TRBV7-9 and TRBJ2-4, reads DTGVSQNPRHKITKRGQNVTFRCDPISEHNRLYWYRQTLGQGPEFLTYFQNEAQLEKSRLLSDRFSAERPKGSFSTLEIQRTEQGDSAMYLCASSYQNTQYFGAGTRLSVL.

As for this clonotype: This CDR3 is missing its conserved last phenylalanine or tryptophan, likely due to a read error. Because the CDR3's place on the DNA is in doubt, the DNA is left out and the CDR3 is given as listed by TCRdb. The chain combines TRBV7-9 with TRBJ2-5; TRBD1 was called by the table and not checked on the DNA. Germline CDR1 is SEHNR and CDR2 is FQNEAQ (reference sequence). The length of the CDR3 is 14 amino acids, counting both ends. This CDR3 reads CASSSTGWQETQLS.

Points on this clonotype: The missing conserved phenylalanine or tryptophan at the end of this CDR3 makes a read error likely. The gene calls are TRBV7-2 and TRBJ2-7; a weak D match, TRBD1 (5 bases). Per the germline V gene, CDR1 is SGHTA and CDR2 is FQGNSA. The CDR3 loop spans 12 amino acids. Here the CDR3 DNA reads TGTGCCAGCAGCGCAGGGTCCCACGAACAGTACTTA. It codes for CASSAGSHEQYL.

The rearrangement links TRBV7-9 to TRBJ2-1; TRBD2 is a possible D gene (6 bases). CDR3 length equals 13 residues. Germline loops: CDR1 SEHNR, CDR2 FQNEAQ (reference sequence). V was pared by 5 bases and J by 10 bases, with 15 bases between. CDR3 region: CASSTTSPSEQFF. CDR3 sequence (DNA): TGTGCCAGCAGCACGACTAGTCCGTCGGAGCAGTTCTTC.

The chain combines TRBV7-2 with TRBJ1-5; the D gene is possibly TRBD1 (6 bases). This CDR3 has 15 amino acids. CDR1 is SGHTA and CDR2 is FQGNSA in the germline V gene. V lost 1 base and J 7 bases, leaving 14 bases between the germline ends. The CDR3 coding sequence is TGTGCCAGCAGCTTAGGGTGGGGGGCTGGGCAGCCCCAGCATTTT. Protein sequence: CASSLGWGAGQPQHF.

This clonotype was found many times. This sequence joins TRBV7-2 and TRBJ2-1, with 8 bases aligning to TRBD2. The CDR3 length is 16 residues. Per the germline V gene, CDR1 is SGHTA and CDR2 is FQGNSA. V lost 0 bases and J lost 7; bases outside the gene matches: 8. As DNA, the CDR3 is TGTGCCAGCAGCTTAGCGGTATCTAGCGGGTGGAATGAGCAGTTCTTC. It specifies CASSLAVSSGWNEQFF.

The chain recombines TRBV5-1 with TRBJ2-5, with TRBD1 matching 7 bases. This CDR3 region has 14 residues. With 4 bases clipped from V and 11 bases from J, the junction kept 14 bases outside the gene matches. Germline assignment: CDR1 SGHRS and CDR2 YFSETQ. For the CDR3, the DNA is TGCGCCAGCAGCCCACCCGGGACAGTCAAAGAGCAGTACTTC. Protein sequence: CASSPPGTVKEQYF.

This rearrangement joins TRBV6-5 to TRBJ2-3; 11 bases agree with TRBD2. V lost 2 bases and J lost 0; bases outside the gene matches: 4. The CDR3 length is 17 residues. CDR1 MNHEY and CDR2 SVGAGI come from the germline V gene. The CDR3 DNA is TGTGCCAGCAGTTACACTAGCGGGGGTGCTAGCACAGATACGCAGTATTTT. Translation: CASSYTSGGASTDTQYF.

This clonotype is classed as medium-sized (0.01 to 0.1%). The CDR3 region has the DNA TGTGCCAGCAGCGGAAGGACAGGGCAGAACACTGAAGCTTTCTTT. It translates to CASSGRTGQNTEAFF. The chain couples TRBV7-8 to TRBJ1-1; 8 nucleotides agree with TRBD1. The length of the CDR3 is 15 residues. Germline values: CDR1 SGHVS, CDR2 FQNEAQ. With V trimmed by 5 bases and J by 1 base, 6 bases remained unmatched. The full variable domain, completed using reference TRBV7-8 and TRBJ1-1, is GAGVSQSPRYKVAKRGQDVALRCDPISGHVSLFWYQQALGQGPEFLTYFQNEAQLDKSGLPSDRFFAERPEGSVSTLKIQRTQQEDSAVYLCASSGRTGQNTEAFFGQGTRLTVV.

This clonotype occurred once. The rearrangement links TRBV19 to TRBJ1-5; the D is unclear. The CDR3 consists of 16 residues. Germline assignment: CDR1 LNHDA and CDR2 SQIVND (reference sequence). The V end lost 0 bases, the J end lost 0 bases, and 9 bases lay between the germline ends. The CDR3 reads CASSIEAPYSNQPQHF. CDR3 in DNA: TGTGCCAGTAGTATAGAGGCACCCTATAGCAATCAGCCCCAGCATTTT.

The chain carries TRBV7-2 and TRBJ2-1, with 9 bases aligning to TRBD2. Unmatched junction bases numbered 8, after V lost 5 bases and J lost 3 bases. This CDR3 is 16 amino acids long. Germline CDR1 reads SGHTA; CDR2 reads FQGNSA. The CDR3 DNA follows: TGTGCCAGCAGCCCCTCGGCTAGCGGGGACTACAATGAGCAGTTCTTC. Encoded protein: CASSPSASGDYNEQFF. The entire variable domain, with the rest obtained from reference TRBV7-2 and TRBJ2-1, is as follows: GAGVSQSPSNKVTEKGKDVELRCDPISGHTALYWYRQSLGQGLEFLIYFQGNSAPDKSGLPSDRFSAERTGGSVSTLTIQRTQQEDSAVYLCASSPSASGDYNEQFFGPGTRLTVL.

Turning to this clonotype: The CDR3 end shows no conserved phenylalanine or tryptophan, and so a read error is likely. The limits of the CDR3 on the DNA are not certain, so only TCRdb's listed CDR3 is given. The chain employs TRBV7-8 and TRBJ2-3; TRBD1, the table's D call, was not compared with the DNA. Germline CDR1 is SGHVS and CDR2 is FQNEAQ. The CDR3 contains 16 residues when both ends are counted. The CDR3 loop reads CASSLIGVRGTQYFGP.

A few counts support this clonotype. The V and J genes are TRBV7-2 and TRBJ2-1; TRBD2 matches 7 bases. There are 13 residues in the CDR3. The germline V gene has CDR1 SGHTA and CDR2 FQGNSA. V dropped 0 bases and J dropped 10; count of bases not matched to a gene: 3. CDR3 protein: CASSLAGGWEQFF. For the CDR3, the DNA is TGTGCCAGCAGCTTAGCCGGGGGGTGGGAGCAGTTCTTC.

The V and J genes are TRBV6-1 and TRBJ2-3; D unresolved. V lost 6 bases and J 4 bases, leaving 14 bases between the germline ends. The CDR3 is 14 amino acids. Germline CDR1 and CDR2: MNHNS and SASEGT. The CDR3 loop reads CASSQKGIADTQYF. Written as DNA, the CDR3 is TGTGCCAGCAGCCAAAAAGGGATCGCAGATACGCAGTATTTT.

Turning to this clonotype: This likely comes from a read error, as the CDR3 has no conserved phenylalanine or tryptophan at its end. This sequence joins TRBV7-2 and TRBJ2-5; TRBD2 is a possible D gene (5 bases). Germline V gives CDR1 SGHTA, CDR2 FQGNSA. The V end was cut by 11 bases, the J end by 9 bases, with 25 bases between. This CDR3 spans 14 amino acids. CDR3 residues: CARGLVRGLASQYL. CDR3 DNA: TGTGCCCGCGGCTTAGTTCGGGGTTTAGCGTCCCAGTACTTG.

This clonotype appeared many times. The CDR3 DNA is TGTGCCAGCAGCTTATACGCGGGGCACACCGGGGAGCTGTTTTTT. It yields the protein CASSLYAGHTGELFF. V is TRBV7-3 and J is TRBJ2-2; D possibly corresponds to TRBD2 (6 bases). Germline CDR1 reads SGHTA; CDR2 reads FQGTGA. The V gene lost 2 bases and the J gene lost 3 bases, with 10 bases spanning the gap. The CDR3 covers 15 residues.

This rearrangement joins TRBV7-2 to TRBJ2-1; 10 nucleotides agree with TRBD1. Germline trimming cut 5 bases from V and 10 bases from J; bases unmatched to any gene: 11. The CDR3 runs to 15 residues. The V gene's germline CDR1 is SGHTA and CDR2 FQGNSA. CDR3 amino acids: CASSLTGTGAYEQFF. The CDR3, as DNA: TGTGCCAGCAGCCTAACCGGGACAGGGGCATACGAGCAGTTCTTC.